This entry lists 32 T cell receptor beta chains sequenced from one sample in a study of T-cell memory formation after mild COVID-19. TCRdb reprocessed the 5' RACE reads via MiXCR and lists one record per CDR3 protein. The repertoire holds roughly 400,000 distinct CDR3 sequences, with more than 15% as singletons. Sequences were obtained from PBMCs or a T cell subset sorted from them (not recorded which). All receptors derive from a man younger than 35 who had mild COVID-19 (a few samples of this study predate the infection). Cell type and time point are not known.

The chain links TRBV5-1 to TRBJ1-1, with D possibly being TRBD1 (5 bases). Germline V gene data show CDR1 as SGHRS and CDR2 as YFSETQ. The CDR3 has 14 residues. With 10 bases removed from V and 3 bases from J, the gap between germline ends came to 19 bases. CDR3 in DNA: TGCGCCTCCCACTTTGACAGTTCTTACACTGAAGCTTTCTTT. Amino acids: CASHFDSSYTEAFF.

This clonotype showed up just a few times. This sequence joins TRBV29-1 and TRBJ2-7; D is possibly TRBD1 (5 bases). Per germline, CDR1 SQVTM and CDR2 ANQGSEA. V dropped 6 bases and J dropped 0 bases, with 12 bases sitting between them. This CDR3 spans 13 amino acids. The CDR3 sequence: CSVGPGYSYEQYF. In nucleotides, the CDR3 is TGCAGCGTGGGGCCCGGATACTCCTACGAGCAGTACTTC.

This clonotype was seen only a few times. The rearrangement links TRBV5-6 to TRBJ2-7; D is undetermined. V was pared by 5 bases and J by 0 bases, with 12 bases between. The CDR3 is 14 residues long. From germline, CDR1 is SGHDT and CDR2 YYEEEE. The CDR3 reads CASRIRGGSYEQYF. CDR3 bases: TGTGCCAGCAGAATAAGAGGCGGCTCCTACGAGCAGTACTTC. Supplemented by reference TRBV5-6 and TRBJ2-7, the full variable domain reads DAGVTQSPTHLIKTRGQQVTLRCSPKSGHDTVSWYQQALGQGPQFIFQYYEEEERQRGNFPDRFSGHQFPNYSSELNVNALLLGDSALYLCASRIRGGSYEQYFGPGTRLTVT.

The chain links TRBV6-5 to TRBJ1-1; possible D gene TRBD1, 5 bases. Germline V gives CDR1 MNHEY, CDR2 SVGAGI. Trimming removed 5 bases at V and 5 bases at J, with 12 bases between. There are 13 residues in the CDR3. CDR3 in amino acids: CASSRTSGTEAFF. In DNA, the CDR3 is TGTGCCAGCAGTCGGACGTCAGGGACTGAAGCTTTCTTT.

V gene TRBV5-5 combines with J gene TRBJ1-4; tentative D call: TRBD1 (5 bases). Trimming left V 2 bases short and J 7 bases short, with 12 bases between. Germline V gene data show CDR1 as SGHKS and CDR2 as YYEKEE (reference sequence). The CDR3 length is 14 residues. The CDR3, as DNA: TGTGCCAGCAGCTTTCTCCCCACAGGTGAAAAACTGTTTTTT. This translates into CASSFLPTGEKLFF.

The chain employs TRBV12-3 or TRBV12-4 and TRBJ2-2, with 8 bases that match TRBD2. This CDR3 has 15 residues. The V segment lost 1 base and the J segment 5 bases; nucleotides outside the gene matches: 3. This CDR3 reads CASSLGLAWTGELFF. The CDR3 nucleotides are TGTGCCAGCAGTTTAGGACTAGCGTGGACCGGGGAGCTGTTTTTT.

This clonotype was recorded many times. The V call is TRBV7-9, the J call TRBJ2-3; perhaps TRBD2 as D (5 bases). The CDR3 has 16 residues. CDR1 and CDR2 from the germline V gene are SEHNR and FQNEAQ (reference sequence). Between the trimmed V and J ends, which lost 4 bases and 6 bases, there was a span of 20 bases. The CDR3 DNA sequence: TGTGCCAGCAGCTCCCCGACGAGGGTGGAAGGGGATACGCAGTATTTT. This encodes CASSSPTRVEGDTQYF.

This clonotype was picked up a small number of times. The V gene is TRBV5-1, the J gene TRBJ2-2; TRBD2 matches at 7 bases. CDR3 length: 15 amino acids. CDR1 and CDR2 from the germline V gene are SGHRS and YFSETQ. V lost 3 bases, J lost 3 bases, and 5 bases stayed unmatched. The CDR3 region has the DNA TGCGCCAGCAGCTACCGGGGGGTAGACACCGGGGAGCTGTTTTTT. Protein: CASSYRGVDTGELFF.

This clonotype was counted only a few times. V is TRBV7-9 and J is TRBJ1-2; no clear D gene. The ends were cut back, 8 bases at V and 5 bases at J, with 15 bases in the middle. This CDR3 spans 13 amino acids. Per the germline V gene, CDR1 is SEHNR and CDR2 is FQNEAQ (reference sequence). The CDR3: CASHSRATYGYTF. The CDR3 DNA follows: TGTGCCAGCCACTCGAGGGCGACTTATGGCTACACCTTC. The full variable domain, its missing parts supplied by reference TRBV7-9 and TRBJ1-2, is DTGVSQNPRHKITKRGQNVTFRCDPISEHNRLYWYRQTLGQGPEFLTYFQNEAQLEKSRLLSDRFSAERPKGSFSTLEIQRTEQGDSAMYLCASHSRATYGYTFGSGTRLTVV.

A note on this clonotype: A read error may explain this, as a much larger clone is one base away. The rearrangement links TRBV6-5 to TRBJ2-1, with 7 bases fitting TRBD2. CDR1 and CDR2 from the germline V gene are MNHEY and SVGAGI. This CDR3 comprises 11 residues. DNA of the CDR3: TGTTCCAGCAGTACTAGCGATGAGCAGTTCTTC. Its translation: CSSSTSDEQFF.

The gene calls are TRBV24-1 and TRBJ2-1, with 8 bases lining up with TRBD2. This CDR3 contains 15 residues. The germline gives CDR1 KGHDR, CDR2 SFDVKD. Trimming cost V 5 bases and J 8 bases; bases outside gene matches: 10. CDR3 in amino acids: CATSVIAGTSDEQFF. In nucleotides, the CDR3 is TGTGCCACCAGTGTCATAGCGGGAACGTCCGATGAGCAGTTCTTC.

The genes are TRBV5-6 and TRBJ1-5, with a tentative D call TRBD1 (6 bases). Germline V lookup: CDR1 SGHDT, CDR2 YYEEEE. CDR3 length equals 15 residues. The V gene lost 4 bases and the J gene lost 4 bases, with 15 bases spanning the gap. CDR3 DNA sequence: TGTGCCAGCAGCCGGGGAGGGGGGTTGAATCAGCCCCAGCATTTT. This translates into CASSRGGGLNQPQHF.

The genes are TRBV20-1 and TRBJ2-5; possibly TRBD1 for D (5 bases). V shed 2 bases and J shed 4 bases, with 20 bases lying between them. CDR1 and CDR2 from the germline V gene are DFQATT and SNEGSKA (reference sequence). The CDR3 length is 16 residues. CDR3 in amino acids: CSARRAFGRAGETQYF. The CDR3 nucleotides read TGCAGTGCTAGAAGGGCGTTTGGCAGGGCAGGAGAGACCCAGTACTTC.

A few counts support this clonotype. V is TRBV9 and J is TRBJ2-1; TRBD2 is a possible D gene (6 bases). The CDR3 spans 15 residues. CDR1 is SGDLS and CDR2 is YYNGEE in the germline V gene. V lost 0 bases to trimming and J lost 2 bases, with 9 bases between them. The CDR3 protein is CASSVVGLPYNEQFF. CDR3 coding DNA: TGTGCCAGCAGCGTAGTGGGACTCCCCTACAATGAGCAGTTCTTC.

This clonotype was picked up a small number of times. The chain employs TRBV3-1 and TRBJ1-4; D not certain. Germline V gives CDR1 LGHDT, CDR2 YNNKEL (reference sequence). The CDR3 contains 16 residues. V shed 4 bases and J shed 0 bases, with 12 bases lying between them. The CDR3 here is CASSPTKIATNEKLFF. The CDR3 coding sequence is TGTGCCAGCAGCCCCACCAAGATTGCAACTAATGAAAAACTGTTTTTT.

V is TRBV5-5 and J is TRBJ1-2, with no clear D. Germline-derived CDR1 and CDR2 are SGHKS and YYEKEE (reference sequence). The V and J ends lost 4 bases and 4 bases respectively, with 14 bases between them. The CDR3 sequence is 14 residues long. This CDR3 is CASSTPRGSYGYTF. As DNA, the CDR3 is TGTGCCAGCAGCACCCCGCGAGGGAGCTATGGCTACACCTTC.

This clonotype has only a few counts. V usage is TRBV27 and J usage is TRBJ2-7, with D perhaps given as TRBD1 or TRBD2 (5 bases each). Per the germline V gene, CDR1 is MNHEY and CDR2 is SMNVEV (reference sequence). With 6 bases removed from V and 4 bases from J, the gap between germline ends came to 13 bases. The CDR3 consists of 13 residues. CDR3 sequence reads: CASSSSWGYEQYV. Here the CDR3 DNA reads TGTGCCAGCAGCTCATCCTGGGGGTACGAGCAGTACGTC.

J is TRBJ2-2 and V is TRBV12-3 or TRBV12-4; D is ambiguous. The CDR3 totals 15 residues. Between the trimmed V and J ends, which lost 8 bases and 0 bases, there was a span of 13 bases. This CDR3 is CASGELQANTGELFF. CDR3 in DNA: TGTGCCAGCGGCGAACTCCAGGCGAACACCGGGGAGCTGTTTTTT.

This clonotype has more than one count but fewer than ten. J is TRBJ1-5 and V is TRBV20-1, with 8 nucleotides matching TRBD1. The germline CDR1 and CDR2 sequences are DFQATT and SNEGSKA (reference sequence). The V segment lost 4 bases and the J segment 5 bases; nucleotides outside the gene matches: 13. CDR3 length: 16 residues. The CDR3 DNA sequence: TGCAGTGCTACAAGCCAGACAGGGGCGTCACATCAGCCCCAGCATTTT. Translating it yields CSATSQTGASHQPQHF.

This clonotype was observed a handful of times. V is TRBV27 and J is TRBJ2-3; no clear D gene. V lost 1 base and J lost 0, with 14 bases in between. This CDR3 spans 17 amino acids. Germline values: CDR1 MNHEY, CDR2 SMNVEV (reference sequence). The CDR3 here is CASSLFAAVTSTDTQYF. The CDR3 region has the DNA TGTGCCAGCAGTTTATTCGCGGCAGTTACTAGCACAGATACGCAGTATTTT.

This clonotype was counted only a few times. The V call is TRBV24-1, the J call TRBJ2-7, with D hard to call. The CDR3 has 12 residues. V shed 7 bases and J shed 5 bases, with 11 bases lying between them. CDR1 and CDR2 (germline): KGHDR, SFDVKD. The CDR3 sequence: CATSSGSDEQYF. The CDR3 nucleotides are TGTGCCACCAGCTCTGGGTCGGACGAGCAGTACTTC.

This clonotype was found a few times. The DNA of the CDR3 is TGCAGTGCACAGCTCTCTGGAAACACCATATATTTT. This codes for CSAQLSGNTIYF. This chain links TRBV20-1 with TRBJ1-3; D is unclear. Trimming shortened V by 6 bases and J by 0 bases, and 6 bases separated the two germline ends. CDR1 and CDR2 (germline): DFQATT, SNEGSKA (reference sequence). This CDR3 is built from 12 residues.

The chain couples TRBV6-2 or TRBV6-3 to TRBJ2-6, with D tentatively TRBD2 (7 bases). The CDR3 contains 17 residues. V lost 2 bases and J lost 2, with 13 bases in between. Germline V gene sequence: CDR1 MNHEY, CDR2 SVGEGT. In DNA form, the CDR3 reads TGTGCCAGCAGTTACCACAGGGACTATCCTGGGGCCAACGTCCTGACTTTC. Translation gives CASSYHRDYPGANVLTF.

This clonotype appeared a few times. This chain uses TRBV7-9 with TRBJ2-7, with D hard to call. CDR1 and CDR2 (germline): SEHNR, FQNEAQ (reference sequence). The V end lost 0 bases, the J end lost 3 bases, and 6 bases lay between the germline ends. CDR3 length: 13 amino acids. The CDR3 sequence: CASSLATNYEQYF. Here the CDR3 DNA reads TGTGCCAGCAGCTTAGCTACGAACTACGAGCAGTACTTC.

The table lists this clonotype with many counts. The V and J genes are TRBV5-1 and TRBJ1-1; TRBD1 agrees at 9 bases. J lost 5 bases, V lost 4 bases, and 9 bases had no gene match. This CDR3 contains 15 residues. Germline V gives CDR1 SGHRS, CDR2 YFSETQ. This CDR3 reads CASSKGTGLETEAFF. The CDR3 DNA sequence: TGCGCCAGCAGCAAAGGGACAGGGCTGGAGACTGAAGCTTTCTTT.

This rearrangement joins TRBV19 to TRBJ2-7; D remains ambiguous. CDR1 LNHDA and CDR2 SQIVND come from the germline V gene (reference sequence). V gave up 9 bases and J gave up 0 bases, with 12 bases separating them. This CDR3 has 13 residues. DNA for the CDR3: TGTGCCAGCTCAGACGACATCTCCTACGAGCAGTACTTC. Protein sequence: CASSDDISYEQYF. Full variable domain (outside the CDR3, taken from reference TRBV19 and TRBJ2-7): DGGITQSPKYLFRKEGQNVTLSCEQNLNHDAMYWYRQDPGQGLRLIYYSQIVNDFQKGDIAEGYSVSREKKESFPLTVTSAQKNPTAFYLCASSDDISYEQYFGPGTRLTVT.

In this sample, this clonotype turned up a few times. V and J are TRBV12-3 or TRBV12-4 and TRBJ2-7; TRBD1 or TRBD2 may be the D gene (5 bases each). The CDR3 has 14 residues. V lost 3 bases and J 6 bases, leaving 15 bases between the germline ends. The CDR3 is CASSFGGGRREQYF. DNA for the CDR3: TGTGCCAGCAGTTTCGGTGGGGGTCGGCGCGAGCAGTACTTC.

This clonotype was counted at least ten times. The chain is built from TRBV7-3 and TRBJ2-2; D call uncertain. The CDR3 extends over 15 amino acids. V was clipped by 1 base and J by 1 base, with 7 bases between them. From germline, CDR1 is SGHTA and CDR2 FQGTGA. The CDR3 DNA reads TGTGCCAGCAGCTTAATTGGTCAGAACACCGGGGAGCTGTTTTTT. This gives the protein CASSLIGQNTGELFF.

The V call is TRBV20-1, the J call TRBJ2-7; D is uncertain. V gave up 0 bases and J gave up 3 bases, with 3 bases separating them. The CDR3 contains 11 residues. Germline loops: CDR1 DFQATT, CDR2 SNEGSKA (reference sequence). CDR3 residues: CSARDVYEQYF. The CDR3 DNA sequence: TGCAGTGCTAGAGACGTCTACGAGCAGTACTTC.

The chain uses TRBV10-2 and TRBJ2-7; perhaps TRBD1 as D (6 bases). Per germline, CDR1 WSHSY and CDR2 SAAADI. The CDR3 extends over 13 amino acids. The ends were cut back, 2 bases at V and 5 bases at J, with 10 bases in the middle. CDR3 loop: CASSEPDRNEQYF. CDR3 DNA sequence: TGCGCCAGCAGTGAGCCGGACAGAAACGAGCAGTACTTC.

The chain uses TRBV20-1 and TRBJ2-3, with a weak D call TRBD1 (7 bases). The CDR3 has 15 residues. Germline CDR1 DFQATT, CDR2 SNEGSKA (reference sequence). Trimming shortened V by 3 bases and J by 6 bases, and 19 bases separated the two germline ends. The CDR3 reads CSASRGTDPGDTQYF. Written as DNA, the CDR3 is TGCAGTGCTAGCCGGGGGACAGACCCGGGGGATACGCAGTATTTT.

This clonotype has ten or more counts. This chain connects TRBV5-6 to TRBJ2-5; D uncertain. The J call may be mistaken, given a closer DNA end match to TRBJ2-3. There are 13 residues in the CDR3. Germline loops: CDR1 SGHDT, CDR2 YYEEEE. The CDR3 DNA is TGTGCCAGCAGCTTAGAACTTAAAGAAACGCAGTATTTT. As protein: CASSLELKETQYF.